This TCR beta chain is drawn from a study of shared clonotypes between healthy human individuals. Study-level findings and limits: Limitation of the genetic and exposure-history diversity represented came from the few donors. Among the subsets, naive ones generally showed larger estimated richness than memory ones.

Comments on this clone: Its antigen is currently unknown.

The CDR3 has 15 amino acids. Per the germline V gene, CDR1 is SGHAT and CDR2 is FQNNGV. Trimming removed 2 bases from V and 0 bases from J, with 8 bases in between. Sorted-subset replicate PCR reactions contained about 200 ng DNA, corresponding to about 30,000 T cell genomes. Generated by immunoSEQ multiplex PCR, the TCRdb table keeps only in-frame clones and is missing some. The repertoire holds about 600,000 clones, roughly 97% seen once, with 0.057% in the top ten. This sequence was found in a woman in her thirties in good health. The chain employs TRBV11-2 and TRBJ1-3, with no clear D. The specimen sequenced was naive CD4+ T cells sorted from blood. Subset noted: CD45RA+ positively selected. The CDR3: CASSLQDLSGNTIYF. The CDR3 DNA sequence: TGTGCCAGCAGCTTACAGGACCTCTCTGGAAACACCATATATTTT.